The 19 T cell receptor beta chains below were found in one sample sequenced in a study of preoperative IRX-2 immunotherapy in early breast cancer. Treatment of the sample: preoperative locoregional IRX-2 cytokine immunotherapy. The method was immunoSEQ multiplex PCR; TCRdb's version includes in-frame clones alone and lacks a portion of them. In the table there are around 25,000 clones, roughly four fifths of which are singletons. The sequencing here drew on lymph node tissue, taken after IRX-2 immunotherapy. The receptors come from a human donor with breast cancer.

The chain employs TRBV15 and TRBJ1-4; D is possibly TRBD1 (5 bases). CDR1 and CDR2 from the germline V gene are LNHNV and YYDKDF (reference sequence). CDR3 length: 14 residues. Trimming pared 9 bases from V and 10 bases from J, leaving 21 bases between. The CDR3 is CATSDRGAGGKLFF. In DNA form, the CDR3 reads TGTGCCACTAGCGATCGAGGGGCGGGAGGAAAACTGTTTTTT.

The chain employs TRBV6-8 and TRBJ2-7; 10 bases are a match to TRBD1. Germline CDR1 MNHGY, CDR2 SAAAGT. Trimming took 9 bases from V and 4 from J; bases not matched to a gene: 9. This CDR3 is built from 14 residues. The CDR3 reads CASFETGGVYEQYF. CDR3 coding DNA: TGTGCCAGTTTTGAGACAGGGGGCGTATACGAGCAGTACTTC.

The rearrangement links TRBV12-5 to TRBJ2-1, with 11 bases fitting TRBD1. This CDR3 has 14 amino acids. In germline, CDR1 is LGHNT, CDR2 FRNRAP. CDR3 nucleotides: TGTGCCAGCAAGGGGACAGGGGGTCTCAATGAGCAGTTCTTC. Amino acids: CASKGTGGLNEQFF.

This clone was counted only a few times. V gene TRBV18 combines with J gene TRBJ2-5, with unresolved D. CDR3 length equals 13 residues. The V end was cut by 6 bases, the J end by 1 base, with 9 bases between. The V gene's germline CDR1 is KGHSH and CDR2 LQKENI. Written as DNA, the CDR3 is TGTGCCAGCTCCTACGCAGGCCAAGAGACCCAGTACTTC. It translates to CASSYAGQETQYF.

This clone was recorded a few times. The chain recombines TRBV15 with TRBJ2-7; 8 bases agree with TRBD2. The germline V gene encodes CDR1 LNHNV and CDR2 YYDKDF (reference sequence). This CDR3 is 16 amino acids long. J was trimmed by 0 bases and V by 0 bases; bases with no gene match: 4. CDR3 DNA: TGTGCCACCAGCAGAGAACTAGCGGACGCCTCCTACGAGCAGTACTTC. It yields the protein CATSRELADASYEQYF.

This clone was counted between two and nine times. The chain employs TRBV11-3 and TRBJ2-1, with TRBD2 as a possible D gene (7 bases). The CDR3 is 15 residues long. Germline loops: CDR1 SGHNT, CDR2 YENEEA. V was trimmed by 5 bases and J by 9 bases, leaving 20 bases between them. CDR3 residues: CASSPPSGYRVEQFF. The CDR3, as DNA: TGTGCCAGCAGCCCCCCTAGCGGATACAGGGTTGAGCAGTTCTTC.

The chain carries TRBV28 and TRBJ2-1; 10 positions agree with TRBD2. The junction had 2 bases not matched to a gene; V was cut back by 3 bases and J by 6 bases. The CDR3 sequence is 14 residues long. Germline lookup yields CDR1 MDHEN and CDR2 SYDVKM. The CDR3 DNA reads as TGTGCCAGCAGTTTTAGCGGGGGGCGCAATGAGCAGTTCTTC. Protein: CASSFSGGRNEQFF.

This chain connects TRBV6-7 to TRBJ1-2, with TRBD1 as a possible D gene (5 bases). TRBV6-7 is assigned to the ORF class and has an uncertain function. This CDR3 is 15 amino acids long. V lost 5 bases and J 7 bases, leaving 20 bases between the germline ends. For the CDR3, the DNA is TGTGCCAGCAGTGAATTGGGAGCAGGGCGGGGTGGCTACACCTTC. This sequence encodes CASSELGAGRGGYTF.

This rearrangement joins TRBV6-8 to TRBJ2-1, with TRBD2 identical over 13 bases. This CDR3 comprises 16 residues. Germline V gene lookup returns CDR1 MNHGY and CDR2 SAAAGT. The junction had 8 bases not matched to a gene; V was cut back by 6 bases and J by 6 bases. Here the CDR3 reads CASRRTSGRGGNEQFF. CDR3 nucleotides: TGTGCCAGCAGACGAACTAGCGGGAGGGGGGGCAATGAGCAGTTCTTC.

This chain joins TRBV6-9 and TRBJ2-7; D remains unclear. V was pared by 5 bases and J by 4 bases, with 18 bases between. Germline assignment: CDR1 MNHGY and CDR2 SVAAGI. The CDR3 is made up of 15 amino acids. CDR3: CASSLGILNAYEQYF. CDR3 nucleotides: TGTGCCAGCAGTCTTGGGATCCTCAACGCTTACGAGCAGTACTTC.

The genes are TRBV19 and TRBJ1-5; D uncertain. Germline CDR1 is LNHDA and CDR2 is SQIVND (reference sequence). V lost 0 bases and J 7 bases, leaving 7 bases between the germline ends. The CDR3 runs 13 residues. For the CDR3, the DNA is TGTGCCAGTAGTATAGATCGGTTGCAGCCCCAGCATTTT. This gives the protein CASSIDRLQPQHF.

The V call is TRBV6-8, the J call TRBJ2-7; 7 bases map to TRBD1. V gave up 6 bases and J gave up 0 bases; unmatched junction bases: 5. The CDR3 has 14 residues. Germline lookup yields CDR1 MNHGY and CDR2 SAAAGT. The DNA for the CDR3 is TGTGCCAGCAGCTTCGACAGGGCCTCCTACGAGCAGTACTTC. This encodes CASSFDRASYEQYF.

The CDR3 region has the DNA TGTGCCAGCAGATTGTATCAGGGGGTGGTGGACACTGAAGCTTTCTTT. Its translation: CASRLYQGVVDTEAFF. The V gene is TRBV7-1, the J gene TRBJ1-1; TRBD1 agrees at 7 bases. TRBV7-1 is filed as an ORF, its function uncertain. V lost 6 bases and J lost 3; bases outside the gene matches: 13. The CDR3 totals 16 residues.

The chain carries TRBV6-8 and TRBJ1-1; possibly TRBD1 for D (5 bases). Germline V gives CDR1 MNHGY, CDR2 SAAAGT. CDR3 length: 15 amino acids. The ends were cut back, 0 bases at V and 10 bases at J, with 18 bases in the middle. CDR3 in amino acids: CASSYSATGDSVAFF. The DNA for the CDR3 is TGTGCCAGCAGTTACTCGGCCACGGGGGATAGTGTAGCTTTCTTT.

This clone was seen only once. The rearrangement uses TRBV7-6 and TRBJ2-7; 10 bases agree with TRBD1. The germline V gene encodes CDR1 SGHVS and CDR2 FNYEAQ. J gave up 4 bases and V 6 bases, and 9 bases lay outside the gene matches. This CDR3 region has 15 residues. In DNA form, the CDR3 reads TGTGCCAGCAGGGTCGGACAGGGGGTTGGTTACGAGCAGTACTTC. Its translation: CASRVGQGVGYEQYF.

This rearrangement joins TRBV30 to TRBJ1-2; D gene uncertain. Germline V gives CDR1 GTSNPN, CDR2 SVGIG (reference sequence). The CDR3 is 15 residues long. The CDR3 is CAHSSVLGGVGGYTF. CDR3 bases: TGTGCTCACTCTAGTGTACTGGGAGGAGTAGGAGGCTACACCTTC.

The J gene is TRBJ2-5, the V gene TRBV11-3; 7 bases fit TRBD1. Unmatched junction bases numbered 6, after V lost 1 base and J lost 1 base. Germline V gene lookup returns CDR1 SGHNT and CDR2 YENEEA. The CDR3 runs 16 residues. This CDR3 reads CASSLVQGQFQETQYF. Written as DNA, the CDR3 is TGTGCCAGCAGCTTAGTACAGGGGCAGTTCCAAGAGACCCAGTACTTC.

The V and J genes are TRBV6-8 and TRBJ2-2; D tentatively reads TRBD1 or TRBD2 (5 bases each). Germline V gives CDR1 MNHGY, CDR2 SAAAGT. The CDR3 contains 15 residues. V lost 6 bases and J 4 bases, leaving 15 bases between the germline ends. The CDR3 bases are TGTGCCAGCAGACTCTCCGGGACGGTCACCGGGGAGCTGTTTTTT. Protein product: CASRLSGTVTGELFF.

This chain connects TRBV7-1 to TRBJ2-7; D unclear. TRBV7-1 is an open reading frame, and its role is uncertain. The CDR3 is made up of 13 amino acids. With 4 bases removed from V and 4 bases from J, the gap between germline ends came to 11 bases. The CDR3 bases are TGTGCCAGCAGCTTAGCTGTCGCATACGAGCAGTACTTC. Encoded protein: CASSLAVAYEQYF.